This T cell receptor beta chain derives from a study of T cell changes during pregnancy in multiple sclerosis. CDR3 size: 15 residues. Trimming removed 7 bases at V and 0 bases at J, with 16 bases between. Germline CDR1 MDHEN, CDR2 SYDVKM. Profiling relied on immunoSEQ multiplex PCR, and the TCRdb table lists in-frame clones only, not all of them. This repertoire shows 57,000 or so clones, 88% found once; its top ten account for around 1.6%. This rearrangement joins TRBV28 to TRBJ2-7, with D perhaps matching TRBD2 (5 bases). The sequence was obtained from a female donor with multiple sclerosis, enrolled in a pregnancy study. The sample was peripheral blood, taken in the first trimester of pregnancy. The CDR3 is CASTPDRGPSYEQYF. The DNA for the CDR3 is TGTGCCAGCACCCCGGATCGCGGGCCCTCCTACGAGCAGTACTTC. Together with reference TRBV28 and TRBJ2-7, the CDR3 gives the full variable domain: DVKVTQSSRYLVKRTGEKVFLECVQDMDHENMFWYRQDPGLGLRLIYFSYDVKMKEKGDIPEGYSVSREKKERFSLILESASTNQTSMYLCASTPDRGPSYEQYFGPGTRLTVT.